A single sample is the source of the 12 T cell receptor beta chains below, sequenced in a study of T cell responses to AZD1222 COVID-19 vaccine. Data came from immunoSEQ multiplex PCR; TCRdb stores just in-frame clones and leaves some out. The sample contains about 88,000 clones, around nine tenths of which appear only once. The starting material was peripheral blood, obtained 28 days after the second AZD1222 dose. The source is an adult who received the AZD1222 COVID-19 vaccine.

The chain has TRBV9 and TRBJ1-4, with 10 positions matching TRBD1. Germline V gene sequence: CDR1 SGDLS, CDR2 YYNGEE. Trimming cost V 3 bases and J 8 bases; bases outside gene matches: 4. This CDR3 comprises 14 residues. The CDR3 loop is CASSGGQGNEKLFF. CDR3 in DNA: TGTGCCAGCAGCGGGGGACAGGGGAACGAAAAACTGTTTTTT. Using reference TRBV9 and TRBJ1-4 for the parts outside the CDR3, the full variable domain is DSGVTQTPKHLITATGQRVTLRCSPRSGDLSVYWYQQSLDQGLQFLIQYYNGEERAKGNILERFSAQQFPDLHSELNLSSLELGDSALYFCASSGGQGNEKLFFGSGTQLSVL.

The chain uses TRBV2 and TRBJ2-3, with TRBD2 matching 9 bases. The CDR3 consists of 16 residues. Trimming at V came to 8 bases and at J to 2 bases, leaving 11 bases not matched to a gene. Germline CDR1 is SNHLY and CDR2 is FYNNEI. The CDR3 DNA sequence: TGTGCCAGCCTACGAAGCGGGACTAGCTCCACAGATACGCAGTATTTT. Amino acids: CASLRSGTSSTDTQYF.

V gene TRBV9 combines with J gene TRBJ2-1; 8 positions agree with TRBD1. CDR3 length equals 14 residues. Germline V lookup: CDR1 SGDLS, CDR2 YYNGEE. The V and J ends lost 0 bases and 8 bases, in that order; junction bases with no gene match: 4. The CDR3 DNA is TGTGCCAGCAGCGTAGGCCAGGGGGCCTATGAGCAGTTCTTC. The encoded protein is CASSVGQGAYEQFF.

The V call is TRBV4-3, the J call TRBJ2-1; 8 bases are a match to TRBD2. Germline CDR1 is LGHNA and CDR2 is YSLEER. Unmatched junction bases numbered 5, after V lost 1 base and J lost 0 bases. The CDR3 contains 17 residues. CDR3 bases: TGCGCCAGCAGCCAAGCCTCGGGAGGGTACTCCTACAATGAGCAGTTCTTC. Amino acids: CASSQASGGYSYNEQFF.

The chain carries TRBV18 and TRBJ1-1; no clear D gene. CDR3 length equals 16 residues. Germline CDR1 is KGHSH and CDR2 is LQKENI. Trimming shortened V by 3 bases and J by 3 bases, and 17 bases separated the two germline ends. CDR3 coding DNA: TGTGCCAGCTCACCGACCGCCGGACCTGGGGACACTGAAGCTTTCTTT. As protein: CASSPTAGPGDTEAFF.

This clone occurred once. V usage is TRBV5-8 and J usage is TRBJ1-2; D is undetermined. There are 14 residues in the CDR3. Looked up from germline, CDR1 is SGHTS and CDR2 is YDEGEE. V lost 0 bases and J 1 base, leaving 7 bases between the germline ends. The CDR3 DNA reads TGTGCCAGCAGCTTGGGACGGATTAACTATGGCTACACCTTC. It codes for CASSLGRINYGYTF.

This clone was counted a single time. The rearrangement joins TRBV5-1 to TRBJ1-2; 12 nucleotides match TRBD1. CDR1 SGHRS and CDR2 YFSETQ come from the germline V gene. With 4 bases clipped from V and 6 bases from J, the junction kept 7 bases outside the gene matches. The CDR3 consists of 15 residues. CDR3 sequence reads: CASSRTGQGADGYTF. CDR3 sequence (DNA): TGCGCCAGCAGCCGTACGGGACAGGGGGCTGATGGCTACACCTTC.

The CDR3 loop is CASSLGAYSNQPQHF. CDR3 bases: TGTGCCAGCAGCCTCGGGGCGTATAGCAATCAGCCCCAGCATTTT. V and J are TRBV28 and TRBJ1-5; D possibly corresponds to TRBD1 (5 bases). This CDR3 is built from 15 residues. Trimming cost V 6 bases and J 0 bases, with 12 bases left between them. Germline V lookup: CDR1 MDHEN, CDR2 SYDVKM.

This clone was seen just once. V gene TRBV11-2 combines with J gene TRBJ1-2, with 8 nucleotides matching TRBD1. J gave up 4 bases and V 0 bases, and 4 bases lay outside the gene matches. CDR1 is SGHAT, CDR2 FQNNGV, per germline. The CDR3 sequence is 15 residues long. CDR3 bases: TGTGCCAGCAGCTTAGAAGACAGGGGATCCTATGGCTACACCTTC. Encoded protein: CASSLEDRGSYGYTF.

V usage is TRBV11-2 and J usage is TRBJ1-1; 7 bases are a match to TRBD1. Germline loops: CDR1 SGHAT, CDR2 FQNNGV. J lost 2 bases, V lost 4 bases, and 4 bases had no gene match. This CDR3 is 14 amino acids long. CDR3 nucleotides: TGTGCCAGCAGCTGGCGACAGGGTAACACTGAAGCTTTCTTT. Encoded protein: CASSWRQGNTEAFF.

This clone was recorded only once. The chain is built from TRBV6-2 or TRBV6-3 and TRBJ1-1; no reliable D call. Trimming cost V 2 bases and J 1 base, with 8 bases left between them. The CDR3 contains 14 residues. Germline V gene data show CDR1 as MNHEY and CDR2 as SVGEGT. CDR3 bases: TGTGCCAGCAGTTACATCCAGCCGAACACTGAAGCTTTCTTT. It encodes CASSYIQPNTEAFF.

This rearrangement joins TRBV19 to TRBJ1-1, with 8 bases lining up with TRBD1. Germline CDR1 reads LNHDA; CDR2 reads SQIVND (reference sequence). V was pared by 1 base and J by 5 bases, with 6 bases of the junction left unmatched. This CDR3 comprises 15 residues. Here the CDR3 DNA reads TGTGCCAGTAGTATAGCGTCGGACAGGGTAACTGAAGCTTTCTTT. Protein sequence: CASSIASDRVTEAFF. The whole variable domain, filled in from reference TRBV19 and TRBJ1-1, reads DGGITQSPKYLFRKEGQNVTLSCEQNLNHDAMYWYRQDPGQGLRLIYYSQIVNDFQKGDIAEGYSVSREKKESFPLTVTSAQKNPTAFYLCASSIASDRVTEAFFGQGTRLTVV.